A selection of T cell receptor beta chains follows, all from one sample in a study of HIV-infected patients and healthy controls. One entry per CDR3 protein, called by TCRdb with MiXCR from the 5' RACE reads. The sample yields 55,000 to 70,000 distinct CDR3 sequences, 15% to 20% seen once. Sequencing used CD4+ T cells from blood. Every receptor here comes from a human donor in good health. Both conserved end residues are part of each CDR3. Fields, in order: CDR3 length, V gene, CDR3 protein.

>18|TRBV6-5
CASSYVSPLADPWNEQFF
>19|TRBV20-1
CSARDPGLAGWGNYNEQFF
>14|TRBV18
CASSPPGQIYEQYF
>17|TRBV4-1
CASSSYPRGKRDEKLFF
>17|TRBV7-9
CASSPLPGRGGTDTQYF
>15|TRBV7-9
CASSLGSATNEKLFF
>16|TRBV18
CASSPMGPNNNSPLHF
>14|TRBV3-1
CASSRGQANYGYTF
>17|TRBV24-1
CATSESGQGSGANVLTF
>16|TRBV10-2
CASSDDPAGGHREQFF
>14|TRBV20-1
CSAGPGQGSQEQYF
>13|TRBV20-1
CSASPSSYNEQFF
>11|TRBV20-1
CSARGIYEQYF
>15|TRBV20-1
CSAASGTEVADTQYF
>13|TRBV3-1
CASSLGLAYEQYF
>13|TRBV20-1
CSATPAGNTEAFF
>12|TRBV6-4
CASSDGRDTQYF
>13|TRBV29-1
CSVEDREGGAQYF
>16|TRBV7-3
CASSLSGTSSGETQYF
>18|TRBV5-6
CASSRGQGAGVGNQPQHF
>14|TRBV3-1
CASSQAGGAYEQYF
>14|TRBV15
CATSRVTLTDTQYF
>16|TRBV9
CASSVDIGGATEKLFF
>12|TRBV6-6
CASTWENTEAFF
>13|TRBV12-3/TRBV12-4
CASSLGGKTEAFF
>16|TRBV5-1
CASSLDSRGRTGELFF
>13|TRBV20-1
CSARRTGAYEQYF
>18|TRBV6-5
CASSYSTPSGRYPYEQYF
>21|TRBV6-5
CASSYTNPHRGRAPGANVLTF
>14|TRBV7-2
CASAGRGYGNTIYF
>14|TRBV7-2
CASSMDRSSYEQYF
>16|TRBV13
CASSLSGHRGSNIQYF
>15|TRBV19
CASSTRGVSTDTQYF
>15|TRBV4-3
CASSPGNSPNQPQHF
>12|TRBV7-9
CASSLEAHGAFF
>13|TRBV20-1
CSARISNTGELFF
>15|TRBV4-2
CASKGLAGTTDTQYF
>17|TRBV6-6
CASSYGGRGQMNTEAFF
>15|TRBV19
CASTFQGSYVGEAFF
>17|TRBV20-1
CSARDARQGSLATEAFF
>14|TRBV6-1
CASRSGLAGDEQYF
>16|TRBV12-3/TRBV12-4
CASSPRLAGSQETQYF
>15|TRBV19
CASSRAQGTADTQYF
>16|TRBV28
CASSSLGLAVADTQYF